This entry concerns a single T cell receptor beta chain. Produced via immunoSEQ multiplex PCR; TCRdb's table is partial and in-frame only. The table lists some 73,000 clones, roughly 79% of them singletons, with 22% in the top ten. CDR1 SNHLY and CDR2 FYNNEI come from the germline V gene. The CDR3 has 15 amino acids. The trim removed 6 bases at V and 4 bases at J, leaving 9 bases unmatched. The data belong to a study of radiotherapy plus CTLA-4 blockade in lung cancer. This specimen consisted of peripheral blood, obtained from a patient treated with radiotherapy plus ipilimumab. This receptor was identified in a human donor with non-small cell lung cancer whose response to radiotherapy plus ipilimumab could not be evaluated. Some clones in this sample may be carry-over from other donors' samples. The chain has TRBV2 and TRBJ1-2; 9 positions agree with TRBD1. The CDR3 spells CASSPTGTGLYGYTF. The DNA of the CDR3 is TGTGCCAGCAGCCCTACCGGGACAGGGCTCTATGGCTACACCTTC.